A single sample is the source of the 21 T cell receptor beta chains below, sequenced in a study of siplizumab effects on memory and regulatory T cells. Profiled with immunoSEQ multiplex PCR; TCRdb holds only in-frame clones, not every one. Of tens of thousands of clones in the sample, around 80% were seen once. Material: memory CD4+ T cells sorted from blood. These receptors were obtained from a human donor in good health.

The chain couples TRBV7-2 to TRBJ2-6; D possibly corresponds to TRBD1 (6 bases). Germline lookup yields CDR1 SGHTA and CDR2 FQGNSA. The V end was cut by 5 bases, the J end by 0 bases, with 11 bases between. The CDR3 contains 16 residues. In DNA form, the CDR3 reads TGTGCCAGCAGCGCGTCCAGGGGCTCTGGGGCCAACGTCCTGACTTTC. As protein: CASSASRGSGANVLTF. The full variable domain, rest sourced from reference TRBV7-2 and TRBJ2-6, is GAGVSQSPSNKVTEKGKDVELRCDPISGHTALYWYRQSLGQGLEFLIYFQGNSAPDKSGLPSDRFSAERTGGSVSTLTIQRTQQEDSAVYLCASSASRGSGANVLTFGAGSRLTVL.

CDR3 protein: CATLSRAYEQYF. The CDR3 DNA reads as TGTGCCACCCTATCCCGGGCCTACGAGCAGTACTTC. The rearrangement uses TRBV28 and TRBJ2-7; D gene ambiguous. This CDR3 comprises 12 residues. V shed 10 bases and J shed 2 bases, with 12 bases lying between them. Germline CDR1 and CDR2: MDHEN and SYDVKM.

The chain has TRBV30 and TRBJ2-1, with 8 positions matching TRBD2. The germline V gene has CDR1 GTSNPN and CDR2 SVGIG (reference sequence). Trimming cost V 2 bases and J 6 bases; bases outside gene matches: 12. The CDR3 is made up of 16 amino acids. CDR3 sequence reads: CAWSRDGRGGSNEQFF. The CDR3 bases are TGTGCCTGGAGTAGGGATGGACGGGGGGGATCCAATGAGCAGTTCTTC.

This rearrangement joins TRBV6-5 to TRBJ1-4, with D uncertain. The CDR3 is made up of 12 amino acids. Germline values: CDR1 MNHEY, CDR2 SVGAGI. The germline V and J ends were trimmed by 4 bases and 8 bases, with 8 bases remaining between them. Here the CDR3 reads CASSSRVEKLFF. Written as DNA, the CDR3 is TGTGCCAGCAGTTCCCGAGTCGAAAAACTGTTTTTT.

This chain connects TRBV5-1 to TRBJ2-1, with D maybe TRBD2 (7 bases). This CDR3 has 16 residues. The ends were cut back, 0 bases at V and 8 bases at J, with 18 bases in the middle. CDR1 SGHRS and CDR2 YFSETQ come from the germline V gene. CDR3 in DNA: TGCGCCAGCAGCTTGGTTTTGAGGGGGGGCAACTATGAGCAGTTCTTC. It codes for CASSLVLRGGNYEQFF.

The chain employs TRBV19 and TRBJ2-5; 10 bases match TRBD2. J was trimmed by 4 bases and V by 6 bases; bases with no gene match: 5. Germline V lookup: CDR1 LNHDA, CDR2 SQIVND (reference sequence). The CDR3 is made up of 14 amino acids. The CDR3 DNA is TGTGCCAGTAGCTCCGGGACTAGCGCAGAGACCCAGTACTTC. Its protein product is CASSSGTSAETQYF.

The chain combines TRBV14 with TRBJ2-5; D gene unclear. Trimming shortened V by 2 bases and J by 5 bases, and 3 bases separated the two germline ends. The CDR3 consists of 11 residues. Germline CDR1 reads SGHDN; CDR2 reads FVKESK. The CDR3 DNA follows: TGTGCCAGCAGCCAATGGGAGACCCAGTACTTC. Translating gives CASSQWETQYF.

This chain links TRBV4-2 with TRBJ2-1, with a possible D match to TRBD2 (6 bases). This CDR3 contains 16 residues. The V gene's germline CDR1 is LGHNA and CDR2 YNFKEQ. Between the trimmed V and J ends, which lost 1 base and 5 bases, there was a span of 15 bases. The CDR3 sequence: CASSQGGGEPNNEQFF. The CDR3 bases are TGTGCCAGCAGCCAAGGAGGCGGGGAACCCAACAATGAGCAGTTCTTC.

This chain links TRBV7-5 with TRBJ1-4; TRBD1 is taken as the D call from the table, unchecked against the DNA. TRBV7-5 is given as a pseudogene. The length of the CDR3 is 15 residues. The CDR3 loop is CVRSLGDRSNEKLFF. In DNA, the CDR3 is TGTGTCAGAAGCTTAGGTGACAGGTCTAATGAAAAACTGTTTTTT.

This rearrangement joins TRBV6-1 to TRBJ2-7; TRBD2 matches at 7 bases. V lost 5 bases to trimming and J lost 6 bases; unmatched junction nucleotides: 13. CDR3 length: 15 residues. Germline values: CDR1 MNHNS, CDR2 SASEGT. The CDR3 coding sequence is TGTGCCAGCAGTCCGATGGGAGGGGCCCTCTCCGAGCAGTACTTC. It encodes CASSPMGGALSEQYF.

The chain couples TRBV7-6 to TRBJ2-5; D gene ambiguous. Trimming removed 3 bases at V and 9 bases at J, with 11 bases between. The CDR3 has 12 residues. In germline, CDR1 is SGHVS, CDR2 FNYEAQ. The CDR3 loop reads CASSFGVGSQYF. CDR3 sequence (DNA): TGTGCCAGCAGCTTTGGTGTAGGGTCCCAGTACTTC. Combining the CDR3 with reference TRBV7-6 and TRBJ2-5 gives the whole variable domain GAGVSQSPRYKVTKRGQDVALRCDPISGHVSLYWYRQALGQGPEFLTYFNYEAQQDKSGLPNDRFSAERPEGSISTLTIQRTEQRDSAMYRCASSFGVGSQYFGPGTRLLVL.

This sequence joins TRBV18 and TRBJ2-7; 8 nucleotides align to TRBD1. The CDR3 is 14 amino acids. V lost 4 bases, J lost 4 bases, and 6 bases stayed unmatched. The germline V gene encodes CDR1 KGHSH and CDR2 LQKENI. CDR3 sequence reads: CASSRDRGAYEQYF. Here the CDR3 DNA reads TGTGCCAGCTCACGAGACAGGGGCGCGTACGAGCAGTACTTC.

The chain joins TRBV7-3 to TRBJ2-2; D remains unclear. Trimming removed 3 bases at V and 7 bases at J, with 6 bases between. Germline CDR1 is SGHTA and CDR2 is FQGTGA. The CDR3 spans 12 residues. Here the CDR3 DNA reads TGTGCCAGCAGCTTGGACGGCGGGGAGCTGTTTTTT. Protein: CASSLDGGELFF.

This clone was detected once. This chain connects TRBV4-2 to TRBJ1-5; TRBD1 matches at 7 bases. The length of the CDR3 is 15 residues. Germline V gene lookup returns CDR1 LGHNA and CDR2 YNFKEQ. Trimming cost V 3 bases and J 4 bases; bases outside gene matches: 6. The DNA for the CDR3 is TGTGCCAGCAGCCATTCGGGACAGCAGAATCAGCCCCAGCATTTT. This encodes CASSHSGQQNQPQHF.

This chain uses TRBV19 with TRBJ2-2, with TRBD1 matching 7 bases. The CDR3 has 15 amino acids. Germline V gives CDR1 LNHDA, CDR2 SQIVND (reference sequence). The V segment lost 2 bases and the J segment 3 bases; nucleotides outside the gene matches: 3. The CDR3 here is CASSIPGGDTGELFF. CDR3 nucleotides: TGTGCCAGTAGTATACCAGGGGGTGACACCGGGGAGCTGTTTTTT.

This chain connects TRBV18 to TRBJ1-1; the match to TRBD1 covers 7 bases. The CDR3 consists of 14 residues. Trimming at V came to 4 bases and at J to 1 base, leaving 3 bases not matched to a gene. CDR1 KGHSH and CDR2 LQKENI come from the germline V gene. CDR3 loop: CASSRRQGNTEAFF. The CDR3, as DNA: TGTGCCAGCTCACGTAGACAGGGGAACACTGAAGCTTTCTTT. The variable domain in full, completed from reference TRBV18 and TRBJ1-1, reads NAGVMQNPRHLVRRRGQEARLRCSPMKGHSHVYWYRQLPEEGLKFMVYLQKENIIDESGMPKERFSAEFPKEGPSILRIQQVVRGDSAAYFCASSRRQGNTEAFFGQGTRLTVV.

The chain uses TRBV19 and TRBJ1-5, with unresolved D. Trimming removed 6 bases at V and 0 bases at J, with 12 bases between. The CDR3 covers 15 residues. Looked up from germline, CDR1 is LNHDA and CDR2 is SQIVND (reference sequence). The CDR3 here is CASRGEEYSNQPQHF. CDR3 coding DNA: TGTGCCAGTAGGGGAGAGGAGTATAGCAATCAGCCCCAGCATTTT.

This clone was seen a single time. This rearrangement joins TRBV28 to TRBJ1-6; D not resolved. Trimming removed 4 bases at V and 11 bases at J, with 12 bases between. The CDR3 totals 13 residues. The germline gives CDR1 MDHEN, CDR2 SYDVKM. The CDR3: CASSSEGITPLHF. CDR3 coding DNA: TGTGCCAGCAGTTCTGAAGGGATTACACCCCTCCACTTT.

This clone was seen a handful of times. V and J are TRBV19 and TRBJ2-5; TRBD2 agrees at 12 bases. The CDR3 spans 20 residues. CDR1 LNHDA and CDR2 SQIVND come from the germline V gene (reference sequence). The J segment lost 4 bases and the V segment lost 6 bases, leaving 21 bases of the junction unmatched. The CDR3 region is CASSRGLGASGGVLGETQYF. For the CDR3, the DNA is TGTGCCAGTAGCCGAGGACTCGGGGCTAGCGGGGGGGTGTTAGGAGAGACCCAGTACTTC.

The chain employs TRBV9 and TRBJ1-6; D not resolved. V dropped 4 bases and J dropped 1 base, with 24 bases sitting between them. Germline V gene lookup returns CDR1 SGDLS and CDR2 YYNGEE. This CDR3 comprises 20 residues. The CDR3 nucleotides are TGTGCCAGCAGCACCCGGACGGAGCTCCCGCTCCTATCCTATAATTCACCCCTCCACTTT. Protein product: CASSTRTELPLLSYNSPLHF.

V gene TRBV4-3 combines with J gene TRBJ2-3; 10 bases match TRBD2. This CDR3 spans 15 amino acids. Germline V gene sequence: CDR1 LGHNA, CDR2 YSLEER. J was trimmed by 3 bases and V by 2 bases; bases with no gene match: 2. CDR3 residues: CASSQLAGATDTQYF. The CDR3 nucleotides read TGCGCCAGCAGCCAACTAGCGGGGGCTACAGATACGCAGTATTTT.